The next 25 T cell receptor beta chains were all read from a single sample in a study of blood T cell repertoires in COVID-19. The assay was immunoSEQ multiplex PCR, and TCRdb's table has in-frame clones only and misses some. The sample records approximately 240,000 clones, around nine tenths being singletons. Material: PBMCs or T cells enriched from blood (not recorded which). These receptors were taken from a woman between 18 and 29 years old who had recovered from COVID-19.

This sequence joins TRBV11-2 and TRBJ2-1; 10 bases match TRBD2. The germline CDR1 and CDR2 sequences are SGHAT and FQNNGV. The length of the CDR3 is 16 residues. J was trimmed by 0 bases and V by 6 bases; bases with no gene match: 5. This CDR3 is CASSLRTSGSYNEQFF. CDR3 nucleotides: TGTGCCAGCAGTCTAAGGACTAGCGGCTCCTACAATGAGCAGTTCTTC.

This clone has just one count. The DNA for the CDR3 is TGTGCTAGTGGTTTGAGGGCGGGGCAGTACAATGAGCAGTTCTTC. It yields the protein CASGLRAGQYNEQFF. The chain links TRBV12-5 to TRBJ2-1; maybe TRBD2 (6 bases). Germline CDR1 LGHNT, CDR2 FRNRAP. V was shortened by 2 bases and J by 4 bases, with 12 bases between the two germline ends. The CDR3 contains 15 residues.

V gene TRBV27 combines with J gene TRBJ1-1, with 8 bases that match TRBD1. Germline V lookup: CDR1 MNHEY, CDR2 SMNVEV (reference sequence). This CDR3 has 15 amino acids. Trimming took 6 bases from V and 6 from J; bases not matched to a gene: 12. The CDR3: CASRSGGAGSAEAFF. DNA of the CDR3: TGTGCCAGCAGATCAGGGGGCGCGGGATCCGCTGAAGCTTTCTTT.

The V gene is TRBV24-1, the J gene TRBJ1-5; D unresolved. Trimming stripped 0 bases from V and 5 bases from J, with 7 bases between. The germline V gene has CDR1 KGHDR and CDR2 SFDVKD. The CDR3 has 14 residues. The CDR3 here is CATSDLTADQPQHF. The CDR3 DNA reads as TGTGCCACCAGTGATTTGACAGCCGATCAGCCCCAGCATTTT.

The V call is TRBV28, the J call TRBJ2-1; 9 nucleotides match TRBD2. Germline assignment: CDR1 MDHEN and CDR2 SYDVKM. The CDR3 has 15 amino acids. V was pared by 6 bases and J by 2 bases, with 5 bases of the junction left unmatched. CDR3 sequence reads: CASSVTSGTYNEQFF. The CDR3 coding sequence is TGTGCCAGCAGCGTGACTAGCGGAACCTACAATGAGCAGTTCTTC.

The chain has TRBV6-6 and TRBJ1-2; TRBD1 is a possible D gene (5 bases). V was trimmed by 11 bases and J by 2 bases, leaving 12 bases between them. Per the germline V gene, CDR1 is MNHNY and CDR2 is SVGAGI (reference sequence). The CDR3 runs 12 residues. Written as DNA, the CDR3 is TGTGCCGGGGCCCGACAGAACTATGGCTACACCTTC. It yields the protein CAGARQNYGYTF.

This CDR3 reads CASSFGTGLAGFTDTQYF. CDR3 bases: TGCGCCAGCAGTTTCGGGACGGGACTAGCGGGGTTCACAGATACGCAGTATTTT. This rearrangement joins TRBV5-1 to TRBJ2-3, with 13 bases aligning to TRBD2. Losses at the gene ends were 5 bases for V and 2 bases for J; bases not matched to a gene: 11. Germline lookup yields CDR1 SGHRS and CDR2 YFSETQ. The CDR3 contains 18 residues.

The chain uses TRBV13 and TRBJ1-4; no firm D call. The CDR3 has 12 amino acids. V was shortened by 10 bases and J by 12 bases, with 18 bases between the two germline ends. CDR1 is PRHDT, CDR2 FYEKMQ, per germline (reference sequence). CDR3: CATQGEGEELFF. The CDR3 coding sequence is TGTGCCACCCAAGGAGAGGGCGAGGAACTGTTTTTT.

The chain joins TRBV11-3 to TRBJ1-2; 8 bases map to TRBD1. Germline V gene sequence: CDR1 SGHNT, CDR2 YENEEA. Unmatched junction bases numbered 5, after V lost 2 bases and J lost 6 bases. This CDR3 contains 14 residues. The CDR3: CASSLRQGSNGYTF. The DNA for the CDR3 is TGTGCCAGCAGCTTACGACAGGGGTCGAATGGCTACACCTTC.

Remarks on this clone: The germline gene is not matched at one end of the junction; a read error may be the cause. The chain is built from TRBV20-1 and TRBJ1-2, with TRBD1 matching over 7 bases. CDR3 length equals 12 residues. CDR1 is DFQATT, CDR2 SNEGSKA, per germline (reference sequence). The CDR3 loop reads CSPSDRADGYTF. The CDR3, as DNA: TGCAGTCCTAGTGACAGGGCGGACGGCTACACCTTC.

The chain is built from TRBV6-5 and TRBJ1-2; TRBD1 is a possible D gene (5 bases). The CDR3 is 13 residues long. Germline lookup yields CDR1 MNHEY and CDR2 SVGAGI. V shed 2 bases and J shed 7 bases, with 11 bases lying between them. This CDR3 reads CASSYGGLSGYTF. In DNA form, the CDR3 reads TGTGCCAGCAGTTACGGGGGGTTAAGTGGCTACACCTTC.

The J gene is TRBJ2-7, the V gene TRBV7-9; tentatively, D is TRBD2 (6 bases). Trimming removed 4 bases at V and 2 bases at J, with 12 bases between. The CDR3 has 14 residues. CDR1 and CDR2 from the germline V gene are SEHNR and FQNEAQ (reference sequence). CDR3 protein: CASSSGGPPYEQYF. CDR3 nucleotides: TGTGCCAGCAGCTCCGGGGGACCGCCCTACGAGCAGTACTTC.

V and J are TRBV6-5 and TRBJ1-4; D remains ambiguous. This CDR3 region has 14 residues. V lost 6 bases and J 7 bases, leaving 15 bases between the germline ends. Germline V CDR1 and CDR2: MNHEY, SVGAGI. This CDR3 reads CASSRGLWSEKLFF. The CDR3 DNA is TGTGCCAGCAGCCGAGGACTGTGGAGTGAAAAACTGTTTTTT.

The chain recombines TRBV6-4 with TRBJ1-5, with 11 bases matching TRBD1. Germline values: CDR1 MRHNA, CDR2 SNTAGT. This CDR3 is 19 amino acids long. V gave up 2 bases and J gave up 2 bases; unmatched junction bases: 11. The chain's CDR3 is CASSDTDRGLKEGNQPQHF. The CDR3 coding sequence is TGTGCCAGCAGTGACACGGACAGGGGGCTAAAGGAGGGCAATCAGCCCCAGCATTTT.

Here the CDR3 DNA reads TGTGCCAGCAGCGTTACCGGGACTTTCAATTCACCCCTCCACTTT. It codes for CASSVTGTFNSPLHF. This chain uses TRBV3-1 (or the pseudogene TRBV3-2) with TRBJ1-6; D possibly corresponds to TRBD1 (5 bases). This CDR3 comprises 15 residues. Germline lookup yields CDR1 LGHDT and CDR2 YNNKEL (reference sequence). With 5 bases removed from V and 7 bases from J, the gap between germline ends came to 15 bases.

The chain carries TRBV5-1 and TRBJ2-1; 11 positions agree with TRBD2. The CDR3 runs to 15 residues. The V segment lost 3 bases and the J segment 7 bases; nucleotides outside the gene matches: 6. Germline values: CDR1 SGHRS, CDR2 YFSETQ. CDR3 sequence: CASSSTSGSWNEQFF. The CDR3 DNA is TGCGCCAGCAGCTCCACTAGCGGGAGCTGGAATGAGCAGTTCTTC. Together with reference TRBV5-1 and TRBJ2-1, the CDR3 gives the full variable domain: KAGVTQTPRYLIKTRGQQVTLSCSPISGHRSVSWYQQTPGQGLQFLFEYFSETQRNKGNFPGRFSGRQFSNSRSEMNVSTLELGDSALYLCASSSTSGSWNEQFFGPGTRLTVL.

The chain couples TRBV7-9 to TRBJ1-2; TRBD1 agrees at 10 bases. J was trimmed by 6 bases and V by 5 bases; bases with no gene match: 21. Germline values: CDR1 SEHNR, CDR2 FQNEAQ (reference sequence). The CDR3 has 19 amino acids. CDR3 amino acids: CASSPDRGLMRPGLDGYTF. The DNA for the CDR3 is TGTGCCAGCAGCCCAGACAGGGGGCTAATGAGGCCAGGCCTGGATGGCTACACCTTC. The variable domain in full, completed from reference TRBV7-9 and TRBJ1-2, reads DTGVSQNPRHKITKRGQNVTFRCDPISEHNRLYWYRQTLGQGPEFLTYFQNEAQLEKSRLLSDRFSAERPKGSFSTLEIQRTEQGDSAMYLCASSPDRGLMRPGLDGYTFGSGTRLTVV.

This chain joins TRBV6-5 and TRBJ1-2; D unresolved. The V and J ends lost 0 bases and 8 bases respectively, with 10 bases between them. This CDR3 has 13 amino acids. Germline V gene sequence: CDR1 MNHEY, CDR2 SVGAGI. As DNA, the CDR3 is TGTGCCAGCAGTTACTCGATGGAGGGCGGCTACACCTTC. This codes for CASSYSMEGGYTF.

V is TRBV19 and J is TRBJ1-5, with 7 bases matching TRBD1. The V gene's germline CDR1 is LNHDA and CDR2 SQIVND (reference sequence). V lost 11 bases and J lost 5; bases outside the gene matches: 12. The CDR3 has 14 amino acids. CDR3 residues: CASKPSRGDQPQHF. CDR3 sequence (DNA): TGTGCCTCGAAACCGAGCAGGGGGGATCAGCCCCAGCATTTT.

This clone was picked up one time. In nucleotides, the CDR3 is TGCGCCAGCAGTGAGGTAGCCCTATCCTACAATGAGCAGTTCTTC. Its translation: CASSEVALSYNEQFF. The gene calls are TRBV10-2 and TRBJ2-1, with D hard to call. The V end was cut by 2 bases, the J end by 1 base, with 9 bases between. The CDR3 runs to 15 residues. Germline V CDR1 and CDR2: WSHSY, SAAADI.

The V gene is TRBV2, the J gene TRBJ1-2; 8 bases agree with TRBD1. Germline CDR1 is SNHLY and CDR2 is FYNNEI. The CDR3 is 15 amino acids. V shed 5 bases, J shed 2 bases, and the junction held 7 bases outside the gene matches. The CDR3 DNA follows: TGTGCCAGCAGTTTACAGGGGGTCCGAAACTATGGCTACACCTTC. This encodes CASSLQGVRNYGYTF. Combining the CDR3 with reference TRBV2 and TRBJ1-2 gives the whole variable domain EPEVTQTPSHQVTQMGQEVILRCVPISNHLYFYWYRQILGQKVEFLVSFYNNEISEKSEIFDDQFSVERPDGSNFTLKIRSTKLEDSAMYFCASSLQGVRNYGYTFGSGTRLTVV.

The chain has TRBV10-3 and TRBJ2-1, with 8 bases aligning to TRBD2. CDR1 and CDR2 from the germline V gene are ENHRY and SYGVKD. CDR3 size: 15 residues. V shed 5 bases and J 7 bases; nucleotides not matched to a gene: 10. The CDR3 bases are TGTGCCATCAGTCGCCAGGCGGGGGGCCCTAATGAGCAGTTCTTC. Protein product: CAISRQAGGPNEQFF.

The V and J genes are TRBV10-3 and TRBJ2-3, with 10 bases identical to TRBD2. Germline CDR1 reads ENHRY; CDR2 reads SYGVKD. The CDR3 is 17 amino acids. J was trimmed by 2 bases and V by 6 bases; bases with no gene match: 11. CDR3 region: CAISRWERGGNTDTQYF. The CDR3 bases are TGTGCCATCAGCCGTTGGGAGCGGGGGGGAAACACAGATACGCAGTATTTT.

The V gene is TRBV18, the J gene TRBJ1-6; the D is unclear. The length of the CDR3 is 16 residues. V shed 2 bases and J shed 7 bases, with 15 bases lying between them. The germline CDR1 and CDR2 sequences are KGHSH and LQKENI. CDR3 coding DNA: TGTGCCAGCTCACCAGGGTCCGATATGACAAATTCACCCCTCCACTTT. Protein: CASSPGSDMTNSPLHF.

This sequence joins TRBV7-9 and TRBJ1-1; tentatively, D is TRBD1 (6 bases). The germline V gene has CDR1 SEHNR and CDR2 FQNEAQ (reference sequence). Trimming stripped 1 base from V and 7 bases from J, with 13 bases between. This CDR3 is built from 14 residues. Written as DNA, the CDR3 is TGTGCCAGCAGCTTAGACTCGGGACACTTTGAAGCTTTCTTT. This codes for CASSLDSGHFEAFF.